The T cell receptor (beta chain) described here comes from a study of cytomegalovirus exposure and HLA in healthy donors (dated 2017 in TCRdb). Background on the whole study: An earlier analysis of some 600 of the donors reported approximately 300 Gb of sequence data and 117 million unique TCR beta sequences obtained from about 179 million T cells. An early release covering roughly 600 HLA-typed donors comprised about 300 gigabases of sequencing data and roughly 85 million unique TCR sequences. Of the roughly 400 genotyped donors, roughly 80% fell in the genetic ancestry cluster associated with self-reported Caucasian donors. The aim of the study was to test whether cataloging public T cell receptors could identify signatures of past pathogen exposure. The study used immunosequencing to profile the T cell repertoires of approximately 650 subjects and linked those repertoires to cytomegalovirus serostatus. A separate validation cohort of about 110 different subjects was used in addition to the approximately 670-subject first cohort. To predict cytomegalovirus infection status, the study brought together high-throughput TCR immunosequencing, statistical association of individual TCRs with disease status, and machine learning. A later analysis re-analyzed previously published TCR beta repertoires from 600 to 850 donors and added high-resolution HLA genotyping to study TCR occurrence patterns. Rather than using new phenotypic data, the later analysis identified candidate immune exposures from TCR beta sequences and from how often those sequences occurred across donors. To decide whether each TCR beta V gene segment behaved as functional or pseudogenic, an earlier analysis of some 540 of the donors relied on high-throughput TCR beta sequencing. Alongside the repertoire data, information on donor age, sex, ethnicity and CMV serostatus was compiled. A later genetic analysis used genome-wide SNP genotypes for about 60% of the roughly 700 donors, treating that subset as a discovery cohort. All discovery cohort repertoires had been generated using a single sequencing platform. HLA typing included class I and class II loci at four-digit resolution. The number of donors typed differed by locus, with about 629-630 for A, B, C, DRB1 and DQB1, roughly 520 for DQA1, 600 to 610 for DPA1, and approximately 470 for DPB1. A handful of DR-DQ haplotypes were handled as single units for association and clustering because linkage in the cohort was strong. Across approximately 420 genotyped donors of the cohort, an average of about 240,000 unique TCR beta nucleotide sequences per donor were sequenced, and 15% to 20% of those sequences were non-productive. General conclusions and limits of the study: Because counts were too low, more than 15 rarely observed V segments, including chromosome 9 orphons, were excluded from the earlier analysis of fewer than 650 of the donors. Some IMGT-functional V segments, including TRBV6-2 and TRBV6-3, could not be told apart with the 87-base-pair reads, so those segments were excluded. Most TCR sequences were observed very rarely across donors, whereas some public TCRs were present in many individuals. Linkage disequilibrium might explain the correlated functional status among segregating V segments, but an unknown experimental factor could not be excluded. In vitro tests confirmed that a few of the cytomegalovirus-associated TCR beta chains recognize cytomegalovirus antigens. According to a later analysis, most CMV-associated TCR beta chains appeared to be HLA-restricted, and the HLA associations seemed to be driven largely by CMV exposure. Because some donors lacked HLA typing at each locus, the association tests relied only on the typed subset. The presence/absence analyses assumed that sequencing depth was roughly uniform across donors, and that assumption may not be true. A later genetic analysis associated a missense DCLRE1C variant with V-gene and J-gene trimming of TCR beta chains, and an independent cohort replicated the association. A later analysis found that TCR association rates varied across HLA loci, with DRB1 alleles showing the most associated TCRs and HLA-C alleles the fewest. The study gave a list of about 160 TCR beta chains associated with cytomegalovirus. Specific HLA alleles were associated with 15,000 to 20,000 TCR beta sequences at a false discovery rate of 0.05 in a later analysis. In a later analysis, several top co-occurrence clusters were reported to appear linked to parvovirus B19, influenza, CMV and Epstein-Barr virus. Immune exposure information for the cohort was limited to CMV serostatus. A later genetic analysis reported fewer N-insertions in productive TCRs among donors in an Asian-associated ancestry cluster than the roughly 700-donor mean. Assigning TCR associations to individual alleles was difficult when HLA alleles, especially DR and DQ, strongly co-occurred. The authors suggested that the approach could potentially be extended to other disease states and immunological phenotypes. In an earlier analysis of 587 of the donors, most TCR beta V segments appeared in productive rearrangements about 87% or about 30% of the time, broadly matching IMGT annotations. Cytomegalovirus status was reported to be diagnosed by the classifier with high specificity and sensitivity in both the original and validation cohorts. The cohort was sequenced for TCR beta chains only, and without alpha or paired-chain data the features that could be detected were limited. In a later analysis, HLA-associated TCR beta chains were found to be more clonally expanded and to have lower generation probabilities than equally common non-associated chains. A cluster of highly shared sequence variants was judged likely to be a technical artifact of the sequencing pipeline. A further reported finding was that TCR beta sequences accurately predicted the HLA-A and HLA-B alleles for most subjects in the first cohort.

The library was generated by the immunoSEQ multiplex PCR assay. For the multiplex PCR, a mixture combining 60 forward primers for TCR Vbeta segments and 13 reverse primers for TCR Jbeta segments was used. The CDR3 region of rearranged TCR beta genes was amplified from genomic DNA by a multiplex PCR assay. Amplified TCR beta libraries were sequenced as 87-base-pair reads on the Illumina HiSeq System. In the source study's methods: A later analysis tallied roughly 78 million unique TCR beta chains across the 640 or so repertoires, and approximately 12 million of those chains were shared by two or more donors. Raw reads were error-corrected and collapsed into unique sequences with a nearest-neighbor algorithm that merged closely related sequences to remove PCR and sequencing errors. CDR3 sequences were aligned to IMGT reference sequences to assign V, D and J gene segments. For a sequence to be retained, at least a six-nucleotide match to both a V gene segment and a J gene segment was required. A rearrangement was called productive if the CDR3 had no stop codons and remained in frame with V and J, and every other rearrangement was called non-productive. CDR3 was defined by IMGT convention, running from the second conserved V-encoded cysteine to the conserved J-encoded phenylalanine. The earlier analysis of fewer than 700 of the donors excluded sequences that lacked an unambiguous match to a single V gene segment. An earlier analysis of 587 of the donors classified V segments as functional when productive rearrangements were above 56.7% and as segregating when the standard deviation between donors was above 5%. To diagnose cytomegalovirus status from the catalog of TCR beta chain sequences, a statistical classification framework was built. A later analysis assigned V and J genes by comparing TCR nucleotide sequences with IMGT/GENE-DB human TR gene sequences. In a later analysis, CDR3 sequences and most-parsimonious VDJ recombination scenarios were assigned using the TCRdist pipeline. In a later analysis, each TCR beta chain was defined by its CDR3 amino acid sequence together with its V-gene family, and reads lacking a unique V-gene family were excluded. A later analysis removed 550 to 650 highly shared, low-generation-probability nucleotide sequences to deal with suspected cross-contamination and a sequencing artifact. For each public chain, a later analysis derived a clonal expansion index from normalized ranks of inferred template counts within each repertoire. In a later analysis, generation probabilities were computed with a VDJ recombination model fitted to out-of-frame rearrangements, and the resulting probabilities were checked against IGoR. A later analysis scored TCR-TCR, TCR-HLA and TCR-CMV co-occurrence with hypergeometric tests, applying a repertoire-size bias correction to TCR pairs. To estimate false discovery rates, a later analysis permuted the HLA or CMV assignments 20 times. In a later analysis, co-occurring TCRs were grouped with DBSCAN, and TCRdist sequence similarity was added when clustering was performed within HLA-allele-positive subsets. Co-occurrence clustering excluded repertoires with fewer than 30,000 or more than 120,000 public chains, plus five with anomalous nucleotide sharing. As stored in TCRdb, this immuneACCESS dataset retains in-frame rearrangements with V and J assigned. A fraction of the clones does not appear; measured against another copy, unresolved V genes explain less than half of the discrepancy, and the remainder lacks a known reason. The V and J calls and the clone size are those of that table, but D and trimming were determined from the DNA. This sample lists fewer than 130,000 clones; 75% to 80% were detected once. Of the sample, around 1.3% is held by the ten largest clones.

The cohort comprised fewer than 700 healthy bone marrow donors. Cohort members were all nominally healthy when sampled, although unrecorded immune exposures were likely present. The donor was CMV seronegative and belonged to the group of around 400 seronegative cohort members. A peripheral blood sample was collected from each donor, and TCR beta sequencing was performed on peripheral blood mononuclear cells. Genomic DNA extraction from the blood cell samples was performed with the Qiagen DNeasy Blood Extraction Kit. On this clone itself: Its target antigen remains unknown. Qualities for individual bases were not recorded, and no much larger clone is one base off.

The CDR3, cysteine through phenylalanine, is 14 amino acids long. Kept here is only the CDR3 DNA, which spans 42 bases and is read in frame from base 1. The germline V end is reduced by 8 bases and the J end by 4 bases; junction bases left unmatched: 8. For CDR1 and CDR2, the germline V gene lists SNHLY and FYNNEI. The receptor was derived from a woman under 40 in good health and CMV-seronegative. Sequenced: PBMCs. Recombination connected TRBV2 to TRBJ2-5; TRBD1 lines up with 9 middle nucleotides. The nucleotide sequence reads TGTGCCAGCGGACGGGACAGGGCGCCAGAGACCCAGTACTTC. Translation gives CASGRDRAPETQYF.